This T cell receptor (beta chain) is from a study of early T cells in non-severe SARS-CoV-2 infection (dated by TCRdb to the early 2020s). Looking at the study overall: TCR sequencing used bulk RNA from unsorted whole blood, so alpha and beta chains could not be paired. The study at large found these results: VDJdb matching was skewed toward anti-spike CD8 responses, so virus-specific expansions were likely underestimated and private and CD4 specificities were missed.

In the germline V gene, CDR1 corresponds to MDHEN and CDR2 to SYDVKM. V loses 5 bases of germline sequence and J loses 2 bases, and the interval between the two ends is 5 bases. The CDR3 sequence holds 12 residues, the cysteine and phenylalanine included. This entry keeps only the CDR3 DNA: 36 bases, framed from base 1. This clonotype was observed many times. Its antigen target is currently unknown. No per-base quality is available; no much larger clone lies one base away. The study was a case-control design nested within a healthcare worker cohort in London, UK, with weekly nasopharyngeal swab PCR tests and blood sampling. Between 23 and 31 March 2020, the week of the UK lockdown, healthcare workers were enrolled and then followed up weekly for as long as 16 weeks. The library came from 5' RACE. This sample was sequenced with a NextSeq 500. Unique molecular identifiers were attached to individual cDNA molecules in the TCR library protocol so that sequencing error and PCR bias could be corrected. Both TCR alpha and beta chains were sequenced, and tight co-correlation was observed between alpha and beta sequence abundances in each sample. Per the original workflow: Decombinator V4 was used to perform V gene, J gene and CDR3 annotation of TCR sequences. TCRs were defined as expanded if a significant change between any two time points was detected under a Poisson model with p below 0.0001. TCR abundances were normalised to the total number of TCRs sequenced in each sample and reported as counts per million. TRAV1-2 paired with TRAJ12, TRAJ20 or TRAJ33 defined MAIT TCRs, while TRAV10 paired with TRAJ18 defined iNKT TCRs. VDJdb, accessed 1 November 2021, was searched for CMV, EBV and SARS-CoV-2 annotated TCRs, with TCRs annotated for multiple antigens excluded. Through fastp at Q25 and MiXCR, TCRdb rebuilt clones from the public reads, retaining in-frame beta chains. Rows merge per CDR3 protein into single entries with the most common DNA and genes. The V and J calls, along with clone size, are taken from TCRdb and not from the paper's own processing. The sample has about 52,000 distinct CDR3 sequences on record, approximately 10% of them singletons. Together, the top ten hold about 13% of the sample.

The receptor chain draws on TRBV28 and TRBJ2-3, and possibly TRBD2, on 5 matching bases. This clonotype was obtained from an adult who was a healthcare worker with PCR-confirmed SARS-CoV-2 infection or an uninfected control (not recorded which). The sample was whole blood. The CDR3 region reads CASSRDTDTQYF. The bases read TGTGCCAGCAGTCGGGACACAGATACGCAGTATTTT.